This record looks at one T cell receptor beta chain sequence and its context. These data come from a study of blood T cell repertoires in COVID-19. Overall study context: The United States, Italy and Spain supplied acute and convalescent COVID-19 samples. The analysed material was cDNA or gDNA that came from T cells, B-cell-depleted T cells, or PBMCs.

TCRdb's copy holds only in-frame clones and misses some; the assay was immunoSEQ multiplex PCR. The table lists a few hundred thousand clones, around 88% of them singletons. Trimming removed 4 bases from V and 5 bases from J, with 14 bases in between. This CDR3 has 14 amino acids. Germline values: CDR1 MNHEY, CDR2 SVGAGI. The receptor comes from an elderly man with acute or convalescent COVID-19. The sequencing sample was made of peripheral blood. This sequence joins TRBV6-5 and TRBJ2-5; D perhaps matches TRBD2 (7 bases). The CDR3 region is CASSSAGAGETQYF. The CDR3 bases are TGTGCCAGCAGTTCTGCGGGGGCAGGGGAGACCCAGTACTTC.